The source of this T cell receptor (beta chain) is a study of shared clonotypes between healthy human individuals. Overall study findings and caveats: Across subsets, estimated richness was generally greater for naive than for memory populations. Few donors limited the genetic and exposure-history diversity represented.

Comment on this clone: Antigen specificity is unknown.

Clones were read by immunoSEQ multiplex PCR, and TCRdb kept only the in-frame ones, dropping some. The data show roughly 2.5 million clones, around 90% seen once. With 5 bases clipped from V and 8 bases from J, the junction kept 13 bases outside the gene matches. The CDR3 consists of 15 residues. Germline CDR1 reads MDHEN; CDR2 reads SYDVKM. This receptor was identified in a man between 18 and 29 years old in good health. The sample taken for sequencing was naive CD4+ T cells sorted from blood. Subset indicated: CD45RA+ positively selected. The rearrangement uses TRBV28 and TRBJ1-2, with TRBD1 matching over 8 bases. DNA of the CDR3: TGTGCCAGCAGTCTATCCCGGGACAGGAAACGGGGCTACACCTTC. This translates into CASSLSRDRKRGYTF.